This TCR beta chain appears in the sequencing data of a study of blood T cell repertoires in COVID-19. At the level of the study: Whether acute or convalescent, the COVID-19 samples came from the United States, Italy and Spain. T cells, B-cell-depleted T cells, or PBMCs provided the cDNA or gDNA that served as material.

This clone was counted only a few times. Original processing methods: By means of reference gene primer amplification, nucleated cell counts were estimated. The assay was immunoSEQ multiplex PCR, and TCRdb's table has in-frame clones only and misses some. That table is the source of V, J and clone size, and D and trimming were worked out from the DNA. The sample consists of 200,000 to 300,000 clones, about 86% of them appearing once. The V gene lost 2 bases and the J gene lost 0 bases, with 16 bases spanning the gap. There are 18 residues in the CDR3. Per the germline V gene, CDR1 is MNHNS and CDR2 is SASEGT.

This clonotype was obtained from a woman at least 80 years old with acute or convalescent COVID-19. The chain employs TRBV6-1 and TRBJ1-4; D gene uncertain. Sequenced input: peripheral blood. The CDR3 here is CASSEMYSSVATNEKLFF. In DNA, the CDR3 is TGTGCCAGCAGTGAAATGTACAGCTCTGTTGCAACTAATGAAAAACTGTTTTTT.